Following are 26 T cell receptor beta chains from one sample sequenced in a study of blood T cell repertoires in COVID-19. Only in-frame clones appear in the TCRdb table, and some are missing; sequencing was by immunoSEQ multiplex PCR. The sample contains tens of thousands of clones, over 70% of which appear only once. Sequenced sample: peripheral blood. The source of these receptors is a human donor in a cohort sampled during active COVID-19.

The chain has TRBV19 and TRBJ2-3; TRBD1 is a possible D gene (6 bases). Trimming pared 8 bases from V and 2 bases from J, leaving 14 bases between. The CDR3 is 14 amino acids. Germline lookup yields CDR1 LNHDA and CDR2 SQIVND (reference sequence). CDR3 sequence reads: CASVGQRVTDTQYF. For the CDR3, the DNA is TGTGCCAGTGTGGGACAACGAGTCACAGATACGCAGTATTTT.

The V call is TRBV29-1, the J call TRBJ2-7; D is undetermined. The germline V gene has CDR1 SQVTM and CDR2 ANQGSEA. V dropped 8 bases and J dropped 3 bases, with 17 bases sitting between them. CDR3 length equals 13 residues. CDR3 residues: CSTRGTNRYEQYF. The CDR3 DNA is TGCAGCACCCGCGGTACTAACCGCTACGAGCAGTACTTC.

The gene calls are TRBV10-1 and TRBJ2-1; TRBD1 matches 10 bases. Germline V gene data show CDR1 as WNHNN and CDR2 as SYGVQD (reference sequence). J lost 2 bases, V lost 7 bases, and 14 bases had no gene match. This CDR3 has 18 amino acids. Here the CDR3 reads CASISPVGTGVTYNEQFF. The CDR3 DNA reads TGCGCCAGCATTTCGCCGGTCGGGACAGGGGTCACCTACAATGAGCAGTTCTTC.

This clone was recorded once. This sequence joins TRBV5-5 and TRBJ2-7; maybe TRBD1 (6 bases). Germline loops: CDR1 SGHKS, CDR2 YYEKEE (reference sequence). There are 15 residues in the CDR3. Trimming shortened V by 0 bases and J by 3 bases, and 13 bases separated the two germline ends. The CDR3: CASSLDPGQLYEQYF. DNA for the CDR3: TGTGCCAGCAGCTTGGACCCGGGACAACTCTACGAGCAGTACTTC. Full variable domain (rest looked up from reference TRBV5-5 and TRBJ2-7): DAGVTQSPTHLIKTRGQQVTLRCSPISGHKSVSWYQQVLGQGPQFIFQYYEKEERGRGNFPDRFSARQFPNYSSELNVNALLLGDSALYLCASSLDPGQLYEQYFGPGTRLTVT.

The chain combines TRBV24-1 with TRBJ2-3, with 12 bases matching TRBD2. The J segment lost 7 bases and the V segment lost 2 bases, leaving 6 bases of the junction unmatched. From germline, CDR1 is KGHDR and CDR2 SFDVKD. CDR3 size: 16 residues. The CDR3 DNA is TGTGCCACCAGTGATTGGACTAGCGGGACCTCTTATACGCAGTATTTT. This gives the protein CATSDWTSGTSYTQYF.

The CDR3 sequence: CASGQGEPNAYEQYF. The CDR3 coding sequence is TGCGCCAGCGGCCAGGGGGAGCCTAATGCCTACGAGCAGTACTTC. The gene calls are TRBV10-2 and TRBJ2-7; 7 bases are shared with TRBD1. Germline CDR1 reads WSHSY; CDR2 reads SAAADI. The CDR3 extends over 15 amino acids. V lost 8 bases, J lost 2 bases, and 12 bases stayed unmatched.

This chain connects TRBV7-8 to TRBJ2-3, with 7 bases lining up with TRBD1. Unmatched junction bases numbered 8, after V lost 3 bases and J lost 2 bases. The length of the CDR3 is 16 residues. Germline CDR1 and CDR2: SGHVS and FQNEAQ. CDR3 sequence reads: CASSLRTGLNTDTQYF. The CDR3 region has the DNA TGTGCCAGCAGCTTGAGGACAGGACTTAACACAGATACGCAGTATTTT. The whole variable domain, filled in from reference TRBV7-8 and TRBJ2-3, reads GAGVSQSPRYKVAKRGQDVALRCDPISGHVSLFWYQQALGQGPEFLTYFQNEAQLDKSGLPSDRFFAERPEGSVSTLKIQRTQQEDSAVYLCASSLRTGLNTDTQYFGPGTRLTVL.

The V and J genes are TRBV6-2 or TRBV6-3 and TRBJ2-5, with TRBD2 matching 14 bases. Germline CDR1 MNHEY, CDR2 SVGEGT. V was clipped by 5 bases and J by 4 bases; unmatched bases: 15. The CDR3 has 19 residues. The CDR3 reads CASSLLIPGLAGERETQYF. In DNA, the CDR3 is TGTGCCAGCAGTCTTTTAATACCGGGACTAGCGGGAGAGCGAGAGACCCAGTACTTC.

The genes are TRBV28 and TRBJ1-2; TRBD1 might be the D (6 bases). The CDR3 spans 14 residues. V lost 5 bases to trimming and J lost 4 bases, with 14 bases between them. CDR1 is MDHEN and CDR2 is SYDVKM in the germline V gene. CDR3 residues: CASSPWQGPYGYTF. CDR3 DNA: TGTGCCAGCAGTCCCTGGCAGGGGCCCTATGGCTACACCTTC.

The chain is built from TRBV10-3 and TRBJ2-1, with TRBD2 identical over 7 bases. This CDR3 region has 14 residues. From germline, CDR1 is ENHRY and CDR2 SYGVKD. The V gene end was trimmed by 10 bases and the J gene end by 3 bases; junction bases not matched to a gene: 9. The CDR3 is CATHPGGSYNEQFF. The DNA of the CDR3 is TGTGCCACCCATCCTGGCGGGAGCTACAATGAGCAGTTCTTC.

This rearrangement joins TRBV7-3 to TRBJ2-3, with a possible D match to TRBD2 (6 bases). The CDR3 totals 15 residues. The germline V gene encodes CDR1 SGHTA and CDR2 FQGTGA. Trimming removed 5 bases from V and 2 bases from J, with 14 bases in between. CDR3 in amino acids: CASSLRGGNTDTQYF. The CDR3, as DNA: TGTGCCAGCAGCCTCAGAGGCGGGAACACAGATACGCAGTATTTT.

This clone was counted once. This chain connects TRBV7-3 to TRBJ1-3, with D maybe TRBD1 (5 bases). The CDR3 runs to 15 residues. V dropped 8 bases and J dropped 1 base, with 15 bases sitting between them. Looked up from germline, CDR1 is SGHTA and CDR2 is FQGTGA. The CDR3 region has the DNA TGTGCCAGCTCCCCTGGGGGGACGTCTGGAAACACCATATATTTT. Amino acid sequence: CASSPGGTSGNTIYF.

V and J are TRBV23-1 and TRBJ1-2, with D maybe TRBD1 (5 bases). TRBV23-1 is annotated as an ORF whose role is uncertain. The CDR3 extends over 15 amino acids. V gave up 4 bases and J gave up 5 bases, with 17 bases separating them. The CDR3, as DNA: TGCGCCAGCAGTCTGGGGCTCACTTCTCCTTATGGCTACACCTTC. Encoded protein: CASSLGLTSPYGYTF.

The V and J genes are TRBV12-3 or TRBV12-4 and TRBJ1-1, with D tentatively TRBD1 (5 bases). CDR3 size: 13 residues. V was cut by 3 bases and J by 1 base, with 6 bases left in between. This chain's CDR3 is CASSFGQNTEAFF. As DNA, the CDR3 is TGTGCCAGCAGTTTCGGACAGAACACTGAAGCTTTCTTT.

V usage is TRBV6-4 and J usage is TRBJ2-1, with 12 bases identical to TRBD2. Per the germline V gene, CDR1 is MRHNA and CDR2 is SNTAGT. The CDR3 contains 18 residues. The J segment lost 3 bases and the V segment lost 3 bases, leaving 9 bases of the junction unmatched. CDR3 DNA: TGTGCCAGCAGTGAATCCCCTCGGACTAGCGGGGACTACAATGAGCAGTTCTTC. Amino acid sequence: CASSESPRTSGDYNEQFF.

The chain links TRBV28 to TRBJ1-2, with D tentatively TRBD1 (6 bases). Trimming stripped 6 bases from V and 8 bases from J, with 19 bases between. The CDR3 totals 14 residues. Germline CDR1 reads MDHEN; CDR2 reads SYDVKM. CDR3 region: CASRPPTGMKGYTF. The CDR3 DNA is TGTGCCAGCAGGCCACCCACAGGGATGAAGGGCTACACCTTC.

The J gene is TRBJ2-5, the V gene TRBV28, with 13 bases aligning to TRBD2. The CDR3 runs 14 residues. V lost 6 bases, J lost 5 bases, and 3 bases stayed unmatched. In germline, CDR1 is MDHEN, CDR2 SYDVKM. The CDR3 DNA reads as TGTGCCAGCAGGGGGACTAGCGGGACGGAGACCCAGTACTTC. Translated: CASRGTSGTETQYF.

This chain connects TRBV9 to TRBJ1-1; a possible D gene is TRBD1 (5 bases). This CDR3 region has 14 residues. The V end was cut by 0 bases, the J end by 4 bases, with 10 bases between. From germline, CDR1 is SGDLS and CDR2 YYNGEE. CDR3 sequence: CASSVVGGATEAFF. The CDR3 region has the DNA TGTGCCAGCAGCGTAGTGGGGGGAGCCACTGAAGCTTTCTTT. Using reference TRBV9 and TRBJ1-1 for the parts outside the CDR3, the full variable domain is DSGVTQTPKHLITATGQRVTLRCSPRSGDLSVYWYQQSLDQGLQFLIQYYNGEERAKGNILERFSAQQFPDLHSELNLSSLELGDSALYFCASSVVGGATEAFFGQGTRLTVV.

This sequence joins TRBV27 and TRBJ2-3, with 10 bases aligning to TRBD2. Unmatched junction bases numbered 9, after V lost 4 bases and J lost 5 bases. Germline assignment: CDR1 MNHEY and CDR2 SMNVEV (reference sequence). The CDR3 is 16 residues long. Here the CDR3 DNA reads TGTGCCAGCAGTTCCCCCGGAGCGGGAGGGAAAGATACGCAGTATTTT. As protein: CASSSPGAGGKDTQYF.

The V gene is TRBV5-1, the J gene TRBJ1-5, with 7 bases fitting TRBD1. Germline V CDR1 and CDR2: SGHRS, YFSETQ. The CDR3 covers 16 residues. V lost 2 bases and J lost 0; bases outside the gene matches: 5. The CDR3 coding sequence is TGCGCCAGCAGCTTTGGGGCAGGGGGTAGCAATCAGCCCCAGCATTTT. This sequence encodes CASSFGAGGSNQPQHF.

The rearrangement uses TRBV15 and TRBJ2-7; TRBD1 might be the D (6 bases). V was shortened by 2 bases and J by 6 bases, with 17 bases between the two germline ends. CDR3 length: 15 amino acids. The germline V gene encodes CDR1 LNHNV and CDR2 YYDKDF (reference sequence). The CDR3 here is CATSRSPGVAFEQYF. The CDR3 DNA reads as TGTGCCACCAGCAGATCACCAGGGGTCGCGTTCGAGCAGTACTTC.

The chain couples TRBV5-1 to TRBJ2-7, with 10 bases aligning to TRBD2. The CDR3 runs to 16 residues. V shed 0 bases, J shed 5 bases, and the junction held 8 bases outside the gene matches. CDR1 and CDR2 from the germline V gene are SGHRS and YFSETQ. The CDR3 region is CASSLGTSGIKDEQYF. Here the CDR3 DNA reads TGCGCCAGCAGCTTGGGAACTAGCGGGATAAAGGACGAGCAGTACTTC.

CDR3 coding DNA: TGTGCCAGCAGTTTAGGGGGACAGAGCTTTAGTCCCCAGCATTTT. It codes for CASSLGGQSFSPQHF. V usage is TRBV27 and J usage is TRBJ1-5; 7 bases align to TRBD1. J gave up 10 bases and V 2 bases, and 11 bases lay outside the gene matches. The CDR3 covers 15 residues. Germline CDR1 is MNHEY and CDR2 is SMNVEV (reference sequence).

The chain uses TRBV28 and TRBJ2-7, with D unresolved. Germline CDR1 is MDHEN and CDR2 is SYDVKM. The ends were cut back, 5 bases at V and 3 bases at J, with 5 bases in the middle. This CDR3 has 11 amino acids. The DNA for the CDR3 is TGTGCCAGCAGTACAAACTACGAGCAGTACTTC. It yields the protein CASSTNYEQYF.

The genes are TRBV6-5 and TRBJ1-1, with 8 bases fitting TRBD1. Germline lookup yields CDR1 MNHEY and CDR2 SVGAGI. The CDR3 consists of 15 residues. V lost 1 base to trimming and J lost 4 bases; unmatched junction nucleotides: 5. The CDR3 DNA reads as TGTGCCAGCAGTTACTTGACAGGGGTTCGCACTGAAGCTTTCTTT. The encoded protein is CASSYLTGVRTEAFF.

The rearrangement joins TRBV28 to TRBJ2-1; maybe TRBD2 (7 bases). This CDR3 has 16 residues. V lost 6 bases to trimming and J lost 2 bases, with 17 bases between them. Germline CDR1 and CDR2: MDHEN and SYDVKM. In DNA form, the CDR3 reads TGTGCCAGCAGGTCGGGTGCGGGGGCCCCCTACAATGAGCAGTTCTTC. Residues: CASRSGAGAPYNEQFF. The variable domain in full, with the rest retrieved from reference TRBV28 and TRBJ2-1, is DVKVTQSSRYLVKRTGEKVFLECVQDMDHENMFWYRQDPGLGLRLIYFSYDVKMKEKGDIPEGYSVSREKKERFSLILESASTNQTSMYLCASRSGAGAPYNEQFFGPGTRLTVL.